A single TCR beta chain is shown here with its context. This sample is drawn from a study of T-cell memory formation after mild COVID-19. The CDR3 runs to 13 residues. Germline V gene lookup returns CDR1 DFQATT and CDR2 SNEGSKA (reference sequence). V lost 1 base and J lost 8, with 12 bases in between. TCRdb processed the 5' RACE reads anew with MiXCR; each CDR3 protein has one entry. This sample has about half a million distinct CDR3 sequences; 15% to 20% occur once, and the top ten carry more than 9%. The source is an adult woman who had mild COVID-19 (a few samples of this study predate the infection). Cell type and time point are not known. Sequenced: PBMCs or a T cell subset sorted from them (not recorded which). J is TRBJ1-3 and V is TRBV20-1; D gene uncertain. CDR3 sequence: CSARVLGIDTIYF. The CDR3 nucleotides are TGCAGTGCTAGAGTGCTGGGGATTGACACCATATATTTT.